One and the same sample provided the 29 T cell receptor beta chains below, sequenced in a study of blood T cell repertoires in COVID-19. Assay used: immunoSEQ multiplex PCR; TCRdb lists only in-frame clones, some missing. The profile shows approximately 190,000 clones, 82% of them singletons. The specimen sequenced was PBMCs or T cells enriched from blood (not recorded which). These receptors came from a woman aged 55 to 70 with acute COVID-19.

The CDR3 loop reads CASSNRDLDRGTYGYTF. In DNA form, the CDR3 reads TGTGCCAGCAGCAACAGGGACCTCGACAGGGGCACCTATGGCTACACCTTC. V is TRBV21-1 and J is TRBJ1-2; the table's D call TRBD1 went unverified against the DNA. TRBV21-1 is classified as a pseudogene. CDR3 length: 17 amino acids.

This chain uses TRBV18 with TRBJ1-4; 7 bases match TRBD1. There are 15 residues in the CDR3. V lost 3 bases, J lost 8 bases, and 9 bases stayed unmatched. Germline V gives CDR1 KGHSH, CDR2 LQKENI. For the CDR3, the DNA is TGTGCCAGCTCACCGCCGGGACAGAGGAACGAAAAACTGTTTTTT. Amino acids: CASSPPGQRNEKLFF.

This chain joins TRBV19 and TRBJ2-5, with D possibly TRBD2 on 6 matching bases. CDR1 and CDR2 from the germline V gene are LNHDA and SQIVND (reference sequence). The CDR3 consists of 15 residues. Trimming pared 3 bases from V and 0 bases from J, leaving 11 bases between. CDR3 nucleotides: TGTGCCAGTAGTATCCGGCTAGCGAACCAAGAGACCCAGTACTTC. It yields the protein CASSIRLANQETQYF.

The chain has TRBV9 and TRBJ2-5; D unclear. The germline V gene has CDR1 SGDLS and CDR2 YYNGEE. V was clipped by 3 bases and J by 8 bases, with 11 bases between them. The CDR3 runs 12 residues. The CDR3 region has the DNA TGTGCCAGCAGCGCGATATCAGGAACCCAGTACTTC. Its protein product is CASSAISGTQYF. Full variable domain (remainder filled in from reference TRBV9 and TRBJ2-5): DSGVTQTPKHLITATGQRVTLRCSPRSGDLSVYWYQQSLDQGLQFLIQYYNGEERAKGNILERFSAQQFPDLHSELNLSSLELGDSALYFCASSAISGTQYFGPGTRLLVL.

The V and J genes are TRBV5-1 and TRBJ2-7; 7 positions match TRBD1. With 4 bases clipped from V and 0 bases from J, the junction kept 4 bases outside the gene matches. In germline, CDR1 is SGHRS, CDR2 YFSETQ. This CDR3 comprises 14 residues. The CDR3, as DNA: TGCGCCAGCAGCGCTACAGGGGTCTCCTACGAGCAGTACTTC. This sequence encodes CASSATGVSYEQYF. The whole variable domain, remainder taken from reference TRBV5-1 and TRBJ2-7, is KAGVTQTPRYLIKTRGQQVTLSCSPISGHRSVSWYQQTPGQGLQFLFEYFSETQRNKGNFPGRFSGRQFSNSRSEMNVSTLELGDSALYLCASSATGVSYEQYFGPGTRLTVT.

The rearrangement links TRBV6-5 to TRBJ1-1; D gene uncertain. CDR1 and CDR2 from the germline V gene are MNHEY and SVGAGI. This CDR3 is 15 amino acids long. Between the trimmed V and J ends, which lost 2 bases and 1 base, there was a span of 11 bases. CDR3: CASSYGIEGNTEAFF. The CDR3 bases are TGTGCCAGCAGTTACGGCATCGAGGGGAACACTGAAGCTTTCTTT.

Written as DNA, the CDR3 is TGCGCCAGCAGCCCGGGACAGGGTGGGCTTAGGGAAAAACTGTTTTTT. This sequence encodes CASSPGQGGLREKLFF. V is TRBV4-1 and J is TRBJ1-4; 9 bases are a match to TRBD1. V was clipped by 4 bases and J by 8 bases; unmatched bases: 11. Germline values: CDR1 MGHRA, CDR2 YSYEKL. The CDR3 sequence is 16 residues long.

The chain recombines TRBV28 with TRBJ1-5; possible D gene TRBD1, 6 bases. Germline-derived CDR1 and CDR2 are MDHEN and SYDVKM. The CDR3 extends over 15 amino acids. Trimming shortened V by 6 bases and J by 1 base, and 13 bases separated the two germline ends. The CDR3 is CASRFRGGSNQPQHF. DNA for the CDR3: TGTGCCAGCAGATTCAGAGGGGGAAGCAATCAGCCCCAGCATTTT. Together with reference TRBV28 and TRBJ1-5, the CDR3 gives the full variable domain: DVKVTQSSRYLVKRTGEKVFLECVQDMDHENMFWYRQDPGLGLRLIYFSYDVKMKEKGDIPEGYSVSREKKERFSLILESASTNQTSMYLCASRFRGGSNQPQHFGDGTRLSIL.

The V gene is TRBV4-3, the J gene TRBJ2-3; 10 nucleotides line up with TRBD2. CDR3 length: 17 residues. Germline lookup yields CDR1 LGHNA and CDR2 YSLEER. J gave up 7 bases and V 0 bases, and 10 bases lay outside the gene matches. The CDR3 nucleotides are TGCGCCAGCAGCCAAGAAGCGAAGCGGGGGGGCGGGAATACGCAGTATTTT. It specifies CASSQEAKRGGGNTQYF.

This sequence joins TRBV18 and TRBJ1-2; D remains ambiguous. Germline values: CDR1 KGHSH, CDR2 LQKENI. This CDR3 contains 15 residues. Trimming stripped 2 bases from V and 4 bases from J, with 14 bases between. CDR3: CASSPTGREVYGYTF. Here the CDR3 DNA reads TGTGCCAGCTCACCAACCGGGCGGGAAGTCTATGGCTACACCTTC. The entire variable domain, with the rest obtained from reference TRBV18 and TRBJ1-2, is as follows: NAGVMQNPRHLVRRRGQEARLRCSPMKGHSHVYWYRQLPEEGLKFMVYLQKENIIDESGMPKERFSAEFPKEGPSILRIQQVVRGDSAAYFCASSPTGREVYGYTFGSGTRLTVV.

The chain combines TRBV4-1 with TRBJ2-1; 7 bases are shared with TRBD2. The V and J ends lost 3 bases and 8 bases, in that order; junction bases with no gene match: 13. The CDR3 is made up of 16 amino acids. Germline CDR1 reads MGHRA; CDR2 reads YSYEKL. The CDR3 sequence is CASSQTRTSGVDEQFF. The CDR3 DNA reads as TGCGCCAGCAGCCAGACCCGGACTAGTGGGGTCGATGAGCAGTTCTTC.

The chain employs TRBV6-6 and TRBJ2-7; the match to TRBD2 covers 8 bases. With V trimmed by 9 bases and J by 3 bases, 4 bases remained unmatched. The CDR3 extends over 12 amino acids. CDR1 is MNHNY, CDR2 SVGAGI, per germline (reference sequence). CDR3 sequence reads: CASQSGSYEQYF. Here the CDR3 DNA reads TGTGCCAGTCAGAGCGGGAGCTACGAGCAGTACTTC.

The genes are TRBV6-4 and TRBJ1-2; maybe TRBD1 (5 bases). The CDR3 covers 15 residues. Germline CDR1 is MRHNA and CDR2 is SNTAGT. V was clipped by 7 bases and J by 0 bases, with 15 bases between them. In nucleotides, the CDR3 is TGTGCCAGCACCCACGGGGGATGGGCTAACTATGGCTACACCTTC. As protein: CASTHGGWANYGYTF.

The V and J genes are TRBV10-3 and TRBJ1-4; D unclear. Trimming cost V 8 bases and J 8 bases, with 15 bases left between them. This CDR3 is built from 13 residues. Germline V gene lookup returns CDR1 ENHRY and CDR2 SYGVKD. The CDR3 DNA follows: TGTGCCATCGCGCCCGAACCGGAGGAAAAACTGTTTTTT. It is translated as CAIAPEPEEKLFF.

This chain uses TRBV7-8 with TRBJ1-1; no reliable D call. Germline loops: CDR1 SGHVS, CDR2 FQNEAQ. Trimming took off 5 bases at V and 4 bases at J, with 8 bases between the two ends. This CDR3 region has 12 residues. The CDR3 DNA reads TGTGCCAGCAGCCAACACGCCACTGAAGCTTTCTTT. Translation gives CASSQHATEAFF.

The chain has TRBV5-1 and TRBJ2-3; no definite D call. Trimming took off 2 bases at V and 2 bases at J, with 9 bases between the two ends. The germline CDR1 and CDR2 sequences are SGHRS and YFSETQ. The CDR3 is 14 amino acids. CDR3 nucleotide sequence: TGCGCCAGCAGCTTAGGCGGTGACACAGATACGCAGTATTTT. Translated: CASSLGGDTDTQYF.

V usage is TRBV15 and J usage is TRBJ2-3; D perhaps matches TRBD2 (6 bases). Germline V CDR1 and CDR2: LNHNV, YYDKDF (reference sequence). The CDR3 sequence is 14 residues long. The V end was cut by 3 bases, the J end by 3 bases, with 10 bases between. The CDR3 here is CATSRSAGTDTQYF. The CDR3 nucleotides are TGTGCCACCAGCAGGTCGGCGGGGACAGATACGCAGTATTTT.

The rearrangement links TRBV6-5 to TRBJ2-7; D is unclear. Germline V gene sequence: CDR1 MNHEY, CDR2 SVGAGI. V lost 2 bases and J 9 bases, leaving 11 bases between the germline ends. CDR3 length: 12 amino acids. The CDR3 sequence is CASSYGLFGQYF. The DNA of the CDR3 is TGTGCCAGCAGTTACGGGCTGTTCGGGCAGTACTTC.

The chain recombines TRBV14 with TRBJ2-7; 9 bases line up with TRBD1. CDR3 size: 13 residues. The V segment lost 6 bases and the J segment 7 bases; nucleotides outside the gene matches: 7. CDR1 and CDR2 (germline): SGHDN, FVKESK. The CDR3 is CASSPRDRVEQYF. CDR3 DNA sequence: TGTGCCAGCAGTCCCCGGGACAGGGTGGAGCAGTACTTC.

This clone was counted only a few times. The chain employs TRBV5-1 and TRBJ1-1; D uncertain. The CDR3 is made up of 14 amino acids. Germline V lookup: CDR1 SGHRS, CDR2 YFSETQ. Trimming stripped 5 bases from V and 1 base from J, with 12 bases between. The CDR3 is CASRGLLENTEAFF. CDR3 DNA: TGCGCCAGCAGGGGTTTGCTAGAGAACACTGAAGCTTTCTTT.

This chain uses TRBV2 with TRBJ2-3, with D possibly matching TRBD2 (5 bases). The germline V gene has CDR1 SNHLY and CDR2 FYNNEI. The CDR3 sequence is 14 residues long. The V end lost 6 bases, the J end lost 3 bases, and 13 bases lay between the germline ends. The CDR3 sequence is CASRINSGTDTQYF. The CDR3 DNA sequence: TGTGCCAGCAGAATAAACTCGGGGACAGATACGCAGTATTTT.

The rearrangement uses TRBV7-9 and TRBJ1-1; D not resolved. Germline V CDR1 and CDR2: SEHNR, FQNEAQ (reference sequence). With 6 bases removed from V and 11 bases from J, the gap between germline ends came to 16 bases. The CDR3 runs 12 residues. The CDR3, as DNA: TGTGCCAGCAGTTCCAATTCACTATGGGCTTTCTTT. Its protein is CASSSNSLWAFF.

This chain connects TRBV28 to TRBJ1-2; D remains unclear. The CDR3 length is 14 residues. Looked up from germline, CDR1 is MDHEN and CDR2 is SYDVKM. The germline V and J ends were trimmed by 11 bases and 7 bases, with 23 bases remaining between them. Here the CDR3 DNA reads TGTGCCGGACGGGGAGAGTACCCTATAGGTGGCTACACCTTC. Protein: CAGRGEYPIGGYTF.

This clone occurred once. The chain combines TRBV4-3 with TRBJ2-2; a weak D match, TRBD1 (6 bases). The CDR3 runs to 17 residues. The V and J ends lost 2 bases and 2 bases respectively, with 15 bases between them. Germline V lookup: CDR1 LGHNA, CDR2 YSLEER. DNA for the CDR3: TGCGCCAGCAGCCAATCTTCGGACAGCTACAACACCGGGGAGCTGTTTTTT. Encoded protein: CASSQSSDSYNTGELFF.

CDR3 DNA: TGTGCCAGCAGCCCTAGGGGAAGCACCGGGGAGCTGTTTTTT. The encoded protein is CASSPRGSTGELFF. V is TRBV3-1 (or the pseudogene TRBV3-2) and J is TRBJ2-2, with a possible D match to TRBD1 (5 bases). The CDR3 extends over 14 amino acids. The ends were cut back, 4 bases at V and 4 bases at J, with 10 bases in the middle. CDR1 LGHDT and CDR2 YNNKEL come from the germline V gene (reference sequence).

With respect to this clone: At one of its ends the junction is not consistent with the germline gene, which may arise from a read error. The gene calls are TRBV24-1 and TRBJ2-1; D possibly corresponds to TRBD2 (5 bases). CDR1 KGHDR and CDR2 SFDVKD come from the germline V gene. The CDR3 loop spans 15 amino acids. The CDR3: CATSGLRTFSNEQFF. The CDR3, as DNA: TGTGCCACAAGTGGCCTTCGGACTTTTAGTAATGAGCAGTTCTTC.

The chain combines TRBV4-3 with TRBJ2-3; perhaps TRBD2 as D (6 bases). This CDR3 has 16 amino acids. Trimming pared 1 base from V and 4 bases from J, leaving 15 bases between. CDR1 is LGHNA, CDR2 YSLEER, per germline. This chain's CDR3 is CASSQGAGGRSDTQYF. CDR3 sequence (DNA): TGCGCCAGCAGCCAAGGAGCCGGGGGTAGGTCAGATACGCAGTATTTT.

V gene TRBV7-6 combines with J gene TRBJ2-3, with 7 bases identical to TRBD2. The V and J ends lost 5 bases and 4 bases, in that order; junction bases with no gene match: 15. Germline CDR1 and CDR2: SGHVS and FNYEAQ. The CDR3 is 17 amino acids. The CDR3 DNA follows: TGTGCCAGCAGCCCTGGAAAGCGGGGTTACGGGCCAGATACGCAGTATTTT. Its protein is CASSPGKRGYGPDTQYF.

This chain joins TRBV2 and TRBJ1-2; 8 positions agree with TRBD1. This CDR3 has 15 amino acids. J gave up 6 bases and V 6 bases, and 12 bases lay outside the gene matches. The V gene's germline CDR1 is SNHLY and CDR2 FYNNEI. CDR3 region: CASSRALTGGDGYTF. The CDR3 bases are TGTGCCAGCAGCCGAGCCTTAACAGGGGGTGATGGCTACACCTTC.